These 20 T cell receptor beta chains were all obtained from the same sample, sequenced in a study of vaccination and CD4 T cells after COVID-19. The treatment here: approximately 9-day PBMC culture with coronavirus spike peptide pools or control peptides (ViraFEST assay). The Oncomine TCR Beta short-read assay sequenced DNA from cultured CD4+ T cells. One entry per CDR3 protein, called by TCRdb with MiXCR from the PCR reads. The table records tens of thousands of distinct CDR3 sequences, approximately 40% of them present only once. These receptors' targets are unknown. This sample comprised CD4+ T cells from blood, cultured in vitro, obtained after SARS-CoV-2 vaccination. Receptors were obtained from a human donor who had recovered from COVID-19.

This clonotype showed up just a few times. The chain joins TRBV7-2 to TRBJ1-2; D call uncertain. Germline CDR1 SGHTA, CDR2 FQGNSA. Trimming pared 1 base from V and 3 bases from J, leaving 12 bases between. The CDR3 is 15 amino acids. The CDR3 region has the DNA TGTGCCAGCAGCTTAGAGGTGGCGTTTGACTATGGCTACACCTTC. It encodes CASSLEVAFDYGYTF.

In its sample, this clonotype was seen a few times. CDR3 sequence reads: CASFDVGGTDTQYF. CDR3 DNA: TGTGCCAGCTTCGATGTAGGGGGCACAGATACGCAGTATTTT. The J gene is TRBJ2-3, the V gene TRBV7-8; weak D call: TRBD1 (5 bases). Per germline, CDR1 SGHVS and CDR2 FQNEAQ. The CDR3 sequence is 14 residues long. V lost 8 bases to trimming and J lost 1 base, with 13 bases between them.

Here the CDR3 reads CASSEAGSSTDTQYF. The CDR3 nucleotides read TGTGCCAGCAGTGAAGCGGGCTCCAGTACCGATACGCAGTATTTT. The rearrangement links TRBV6-1 to TRBJ2-3; no firm D call. This CDR3 contains 15 residues. Germline V gene data show CDR1 as MNHNS and CDR2 as SASEGT. V was pared by 0 bases and J by 6 bases, with 13 bases between.

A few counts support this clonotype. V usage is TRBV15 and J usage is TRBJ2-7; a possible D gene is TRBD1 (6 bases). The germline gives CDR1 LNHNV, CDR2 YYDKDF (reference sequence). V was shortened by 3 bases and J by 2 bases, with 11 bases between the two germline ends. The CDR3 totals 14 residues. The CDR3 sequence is CATSRSGATYEQYF. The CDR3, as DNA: TGTGCCACCAGCAGGTCAGGGGCTACCTACGAGCAGTACTTC.

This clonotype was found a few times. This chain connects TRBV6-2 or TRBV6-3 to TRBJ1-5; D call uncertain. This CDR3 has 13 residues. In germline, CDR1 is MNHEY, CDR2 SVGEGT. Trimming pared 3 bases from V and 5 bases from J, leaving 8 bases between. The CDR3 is CASSYFWDQPQHF. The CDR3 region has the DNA TGTGCCAGCAGTTATTTCTGGGATCAGCCCCAGCATTTT.

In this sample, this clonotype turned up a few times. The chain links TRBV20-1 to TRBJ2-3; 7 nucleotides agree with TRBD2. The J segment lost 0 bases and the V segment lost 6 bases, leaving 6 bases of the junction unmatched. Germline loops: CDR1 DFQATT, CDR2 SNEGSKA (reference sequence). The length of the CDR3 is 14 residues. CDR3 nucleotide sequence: TGCAGTGCCCCCGGGGGGATTAGCACAGATACGCAGTATTTT. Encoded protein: CSAPGGISTDTQYF.

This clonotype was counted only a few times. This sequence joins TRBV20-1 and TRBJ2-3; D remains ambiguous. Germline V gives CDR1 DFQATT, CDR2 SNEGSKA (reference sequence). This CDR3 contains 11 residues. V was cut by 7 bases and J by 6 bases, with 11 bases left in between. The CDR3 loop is CSVPTHDTQYF. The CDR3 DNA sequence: TGCAGTGTCCCGACCCATGATACGCAGTATTTT.

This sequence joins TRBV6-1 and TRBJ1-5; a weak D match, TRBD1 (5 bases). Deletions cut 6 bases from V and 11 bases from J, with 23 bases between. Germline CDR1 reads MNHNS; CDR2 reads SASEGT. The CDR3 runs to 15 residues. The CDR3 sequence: CASSRGGQGPATQHF. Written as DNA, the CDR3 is TGTGCCAGCAGCCGTGGCGGGCAGGGACCGGCGACCCAGCATTTT.

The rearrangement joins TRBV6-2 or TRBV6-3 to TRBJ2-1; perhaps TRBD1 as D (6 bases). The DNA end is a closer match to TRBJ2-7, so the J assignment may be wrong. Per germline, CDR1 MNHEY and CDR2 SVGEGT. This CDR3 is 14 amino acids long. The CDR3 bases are TGTGCCAGCAGTTACAGGGGGAGTAATCGCGAGCAGTACTTC. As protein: CASSYRGSNREQYF.

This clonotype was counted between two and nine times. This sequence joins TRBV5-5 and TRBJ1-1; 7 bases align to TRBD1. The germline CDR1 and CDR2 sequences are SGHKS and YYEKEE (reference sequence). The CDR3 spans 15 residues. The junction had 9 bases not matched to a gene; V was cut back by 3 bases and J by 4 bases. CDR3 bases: TGTGCCAGCAGCTCTGAGGGGGCGCTGGGCACTGAAGCTTTCTTT. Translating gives CASSSEGALGTEAFF.

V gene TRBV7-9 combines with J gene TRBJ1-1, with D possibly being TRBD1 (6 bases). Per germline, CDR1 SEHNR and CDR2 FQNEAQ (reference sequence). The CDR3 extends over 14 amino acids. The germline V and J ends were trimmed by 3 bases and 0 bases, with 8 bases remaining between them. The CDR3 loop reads CASSFRGLNTEAFF. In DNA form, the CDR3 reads TGTGCCAGCAGCTTCAGGGGCCTGAACACTGAAGCTTTCTTT.

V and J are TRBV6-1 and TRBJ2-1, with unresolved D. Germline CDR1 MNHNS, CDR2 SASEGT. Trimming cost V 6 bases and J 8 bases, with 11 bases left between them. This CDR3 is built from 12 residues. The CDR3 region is CASRPSEHEQFF. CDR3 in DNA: TGTGCCAGCAGACCTTCGGAGCATGAGCAGTTCTTC.

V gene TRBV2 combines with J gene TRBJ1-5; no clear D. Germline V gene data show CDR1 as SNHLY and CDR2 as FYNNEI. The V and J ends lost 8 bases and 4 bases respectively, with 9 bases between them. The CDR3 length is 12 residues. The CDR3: CASALGNQPQHF. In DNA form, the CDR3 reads TGTGCCAGCGCCCTGGGGAATCAGCCCCAGCATTTT. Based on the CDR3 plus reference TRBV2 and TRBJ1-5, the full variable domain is EPEVTQTPSHQVTQMGQEVILRCVPISNHLYFYWYRQILGQKVEFLVSFYNNEISEKSEIFDDQFSVERPDGSNFTLKIRSTKLEDSAMYFCASALGNQPQHFGDGTRLSIL.

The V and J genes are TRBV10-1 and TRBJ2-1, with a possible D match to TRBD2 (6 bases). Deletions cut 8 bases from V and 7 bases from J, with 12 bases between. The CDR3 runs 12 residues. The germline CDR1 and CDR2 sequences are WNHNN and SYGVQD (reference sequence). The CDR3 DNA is TGCGCCAGCGACGGGGCGGGGAATGAGCAGTTCTTC. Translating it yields CASDGAGNEQFF.

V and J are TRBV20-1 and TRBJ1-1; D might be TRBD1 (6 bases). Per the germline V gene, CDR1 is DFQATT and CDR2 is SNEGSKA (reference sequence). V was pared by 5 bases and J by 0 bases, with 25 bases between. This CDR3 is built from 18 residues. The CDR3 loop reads CSAPNRQTGRGVNTEAFF. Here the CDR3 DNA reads TGCAGTGCTCCCAACAGGCAGACAGGTCGTGGAGTGAACACTGAAGCTTTCTTT.

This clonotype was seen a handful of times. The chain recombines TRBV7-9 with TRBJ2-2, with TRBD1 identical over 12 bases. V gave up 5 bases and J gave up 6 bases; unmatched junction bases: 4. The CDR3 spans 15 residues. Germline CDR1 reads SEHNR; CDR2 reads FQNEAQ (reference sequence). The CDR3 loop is CASSDRDRGPGELFF. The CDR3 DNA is TGTGCCAGCAGCGACCGGGACAGGGGGCCCGGGGAGCTGTTTTTT.

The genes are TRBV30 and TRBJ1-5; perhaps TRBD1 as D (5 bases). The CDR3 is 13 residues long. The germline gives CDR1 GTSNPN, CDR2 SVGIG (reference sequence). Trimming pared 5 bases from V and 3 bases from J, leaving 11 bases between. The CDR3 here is CAWAPTDNQPQHF. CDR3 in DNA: TGTGCCTGGGCCCCGACAGACAATCAGCCCCAGCATTTT.

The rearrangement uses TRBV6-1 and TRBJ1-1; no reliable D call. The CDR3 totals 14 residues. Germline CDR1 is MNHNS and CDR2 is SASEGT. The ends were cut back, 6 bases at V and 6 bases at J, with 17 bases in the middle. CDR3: CASSPSQEFAEAFF. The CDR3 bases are TGTGCCAGCAGCCCGAGTCAGGAATTCGCTGAAGCTTTCTTT.

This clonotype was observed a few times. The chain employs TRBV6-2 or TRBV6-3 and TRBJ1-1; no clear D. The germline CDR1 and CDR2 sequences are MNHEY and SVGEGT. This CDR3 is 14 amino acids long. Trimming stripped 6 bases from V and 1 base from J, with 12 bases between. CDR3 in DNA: TGTGCCAGCAGCATTGACTCGCAGAACACTGAAGCTTTCTTT. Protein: CASSIDSQNTEAFF.

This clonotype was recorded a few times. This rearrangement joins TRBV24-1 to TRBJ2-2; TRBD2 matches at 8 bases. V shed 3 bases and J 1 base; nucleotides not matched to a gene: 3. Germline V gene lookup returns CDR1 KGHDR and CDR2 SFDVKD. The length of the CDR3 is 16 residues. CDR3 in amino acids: CATSDTSGKNTGELFF. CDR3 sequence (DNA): TGTGCCACCAGTGATACTAGCGGTAAGAACACCGGGGAGCTGTTTTTT.